These T cell receptor beta chains were read from a single sample in a study of CD4 and CD8 cells across lung adenocarcinoma regions. In TCRdb, the PCR reads were re-called with MiXCR into one record per CDR3 protein. The sample includes some 20,000 distinct CDR3 sequences, 46% seen only once; the top ten take roughly a fifth. Sequences were obtained from CD4+ T cells from the margin of a lung tumor. The origin of the receptors is a male donor with lung adenocarcinoma. The CD4 and CD8 labels of this study may be unreliable. CDR3s include the opening cysteine and the closing phenylalanine or tryptophan. D genes are given only for firm matches. Where a row states a size, it is once, few, many or the class of an expanded clone; other rows omit it.

TRBV7-2	medium-sized	.	TRBJ2-7	TGTGCCAGCAGCACGGGGACAACTACCTACGAGCAGTACTTC	CASSTGTTTYEQYF
TRBV6-1	many	.	TRBJ2-7	TGTGCCAGCAGAGGGGACGGGTCCTACGAGCAGTACTTC	CASRGDGSYEQYF
TRBV10-1	.	.	TRBJ2-4	TGCGCCAGGGGGCTGGGGGCCACAGACACGCAGTACTTC	CARGLGATDTQYF
TRBV6-5	.	TRBD1	TRBJ1-1	TGTGCCAGCAGTTTAACAGGGGGCGGGAACACTGAAGCTTTCTTT	CASSLTGGGNTEAFF
TRBV6-1	.	.	TRBJ2-5	TGTGCCAGGGGTATCGGGGGCCGCCACGAGGAGACGCAGTACTTC	CARGIGGRHEETQYF
TRBV10-2	medium-sized	.	TRBJ2-5	TGCGCCAGCAGTAGCGTCAGACAAGAGACCCAGTACTTC	CASSSVRQETQYF
TRBV4-1	many	.	TRBJ2-7	TGCGCCAGCAGCTTGGACAGCTACTACGAGCAGTACTTC	CASSLDSYYEQYF
TRBV28	many	TRBD2	TRBJ2-7	TGTGCCAGCAGCCTACGCCCAGGACTAGCGGGAGCTGCAGTAAAATACGAGCAGTACTTC	CASSLRPGLAGAAVKYEQYF
TRBV6-1	.	.	TRBJ2-4	TGTGCCAGCAGTGAAATGGCTAGCGAGAGAGACACTCAGTACTTC	CASSEMASERDTQYF
TRBV4-2	few	.	TRBJ2-2	TGTGCCAGCAGCCAAGATTACACCGGGGAGCTGTTTTTT	CASSQDYTGELFF
TRBV7-6	.	.	TRBJ2-7	TGTGCCAGCGCGGCCGCCGGGGGCGGGGACCCAGATACGCAGTACTTC	CASAAAGGGDPDTQYF
TRBV6-2/TRBV6-3	.	TRBD2	TRBJ2-1	TGTGCCAGCTGCTACATACGGACTAGTCGTGTTATTGAGCAGTTCTTC	CASCYIRTSRVIEQFF
TRBV6-1	many	.	TRBJ2-1	TGTGCCAGCACTAGCGGGACAGGGCTCTACGAGCAGTTCTTC	CASTSGTGLYEQFF
TRBV28	.	.	TRBJ2-3	TGTGCCAGCAGATTCACAGATACGCAGTACTTT	CASRFTDTQYF
TRBV19	.	.	TRBJ1-3	TGTGCCAGTAGTAGCGGACGCTATCTCTCTGGAAACACCATATATTTT	CASSSGRYLSGNTIYF
TRBV7-6	.	.	TRBJ2-1	TGTGCCAGCAGCTTAGCGGCGGTGGTCGGAGAGCAGTTCTTC	CASSLAAVVGEQFF
TRBV4-1	many	.	TRBJ2-7	TGCGCCAGCAGCCAAGACCCCACAGGTGGCTACGAGCAGTACTTC	CASSQDPTGGYEQYF
TRBV7-9	.	.	TRBJ1-2	TGTGCCAGCAGCTTAGGTCAGATCTATGGCTACACCTTC	CASSLGQIYGYTF
TRBV29-1	many	.	TRBJ1-3	TGCAGCGTTGTTTCCGGAAACACCATATATTTT	CSVVSGNTIYF
TRBV27	.	.	TRBJ2-7	TGTGCCGGGGGGACGGGATTTCAAGACCCAGAGACGCAGTACTTC	CAGGTGFQDPETQYF
TRBV6-1	many	.	TRBJ1-1	TGTGCCAGCAGTGAAGCGTGGATGAACACTGAAGCTTTCTTT	CASSEAWMNTEAFF
TRBV6-4	.	.	TRBJ2-3	TGTGCCGCGGGTGACGGGGGCGGGGGCCAAGATACGCAGTACTTT	CAAGDGGGGQDTQYF
TRBV6-1	many	TRBD2	TRBJ2-7	TGTGCCAGCAGCGCTAGCGGGACGGGGGTGCACGAGCAGTACTTC	CASSASGTGVHEQYF
TRBV6-1	medium-sized	.	TRBJ2-7	TGTGCCAGCATACAGGACTTGTCCCCTTACTACGAGCAGTACTTC	CASIQDLSPYYEQYF
TRBV9	few	TRBD2	TRBJ2-7	TGTGCCAGCAGCACAAAGAGGAGCGGGAGTTGGGGCGAGCAGTACTTC	CASSTKRSGSWGEQYF
TRBV4-2	.	TRBD2	TRBJ2-7	TGTGCCAGCAGCCTTTACTCTAGCGGGAGCTCCTACGAGCAGTACTTC	CASSLYSSGSSYEQYF
TRBV4-1	.	.	TRBJ2-4	TGCGCCAGCAGCCCCCGGGGACGGCGAGCTAAAGACATGCAGTACTTC	CASSPRGRRAKDMQYF
TRBV27	few	.	TRBJ2-3	TGTGCCAGCAGTTTAAGTCATCCTTTCAGCACAGATACGCAGTATTTT	CASSLSHPFSTDTQYF
TRBV20-1	few	TRBD2	TRBJ2-7	TGCAGTGCTAATCCCGGGACTAGCGGTTTGGACCTTCTCGAGCAGTACTTC	CSANPGTSGLDLLEQYF
TRBV27	.	TRBD1	TRBJ1-2	TGTGCCAGCAGCCCTCCGGGACAGGGGTCCTTCGATGGCTACACCTTC	CASSPPGQGSFDGYTF
TRBV6-1	once	.	TRBJ2-4	TGTGGCAGCAGCGAGGGGCTGGCAGGCAAAAACACTCAGTACTTC	CGSSEGLAGKNTQYF
TRBV14	many	.	TRBJ2-1	TGTGCCAGCAGCCAACGCAGCCACTTCAATGAGCAGTTCTTC	CASSQRSHFNEQFF
TRBV6-4	.	.	TRBJ2-5	TGTGCCAGGGGGGTTCTAGCCGGAGACCAAGATACGCAGTATTTC	CARGVLAGDQDTQYF